This T cell receptor (beta chain) was found in a study of a mutant IDH1 vaccine in newly diagnosed glioma. Stated time point: week 35, safety follow-up. The investigators gave 300 ug of mutant IDH1 20-mer peptide in each vaccine dose, together with topical imiquimod. The table came from immunoSEQ multiplex PCR; TCRdb's copy has only in-frame clones and leaves some out. The sample contains 50,000 to 70,000 clones, 70% to 90% of which appear only once. Between the trimmed V and J ends, which lost 3 bases and 1 base, there was a span of 12 bases. Germline assignment: CDR1 LNHDA and CDR2 SQIVND (reference sequence). This CDR3 is built from 15 residues. Comment on this clone: Antigen specificity is unknown.

Study-wide points: Changes in top peripheral clonotypes did not appear linked to pseudoprogression.

The TCR sequence derives from a man in his forties or fifties with glioma. The chain joins TRBV19 to TRBJ1-1; no clear D. The specimen was PBMCs, collected from a glioma patient whose treatment included an IDH1 peptide vaccine. In nucleotides, the CDR3 is TGTGCCAGTAGTATTCGAAGACGGGAGAACACTGAAGCTTTCTTT. Translating gives CASSIRRRENTEAFF.